The present entry profiles one T cell receptor (beta chain) with its context. The antigen is undetermined. This sample was taken from a study of OX40 agonist ivuxolimab in advanced cancers. Across the whole study: The drug used for patients, ivuxolimab, was an agonistic anti-OX40 (CD134) antibody. Each patient was given ivuxolimab into a vein every 2 weeks, at 0.01 to 10 mg/kg. Cohort: around 79% men, mean age around 61, aged roughly 23 to 90. Notes on the study in general: Antigen targets of the expanded peripheral T cells went undetermined.

Germline lookup yields CDR1 SGHAT and CDR2 FQNNGV. This CDR3 spans 14 amino acids. Trimming cost V 5 bases and J 7 bases, with 12 bases left between them. Method: immunoSEQ multiplex PCR; TCRdb's copy keeps in-frame clones and lacks some. This table has fewer than 80,000 clones, about nine tenths appearing once. The input for sequencing was CD4+ or CD8+ T cells sorted from blood, taken in a trial of the OX40 agonist ivuxolimab. This chain links TRBV11-2 with TRBJ1-6; D uncertain. The sequence was obtained from an adult with an advanced solid tumor such as melanoma, head and neck, liver or kidney cancer. CDR3 DNA sequence: TGTGCCAGCAGCCAGGACCGGCAGAATTCACCCCTCCACTTT. Translated: CASSQDRQNSPLHF.